Presented here are 27 T cell receptor beta chains from one specimen sequenced in a study of blood T cell repertoires in COVID-19. Only in-frame clones appear in the TCRdb table, and some are missing; sequencing was by immunoSEQ multiplex PCR. The data hold about 230,000 clones, with roughly 91% observed a single time. The sequenced material came from PBMCs or T cells enriched from blood (not recorded which). These receptors were obtained from a woman younger than 45 with acute COVID-19.

The gene calls are TRBV7-6 and TRBJ2-7; tentative D call: TRBD1 (6 bases). The CDR3 consists of 17 residues. V lost 1 base and J 3 bases, leaving 19 bases between the germline ends. CDR1 SGHVS and CDR2 FNYEAQ come from the germline V gene. The CDR3 bases are TGTGCCAGCAGCTTAGTAATTTTGGGGGCCTATAACTACGAGCAGTACTTC. Residues: CASSLVILGAYNYEQYF.

As concerns this clone: Relative to the germline gene, one junction end is altered; a read error may explain this. The rearrangement uses TRBV3-1 (or the pseudogene TRBV3-2) and TRBJ2-2; the D gene is possibly TRBD1 (6 bases). The CDR3 has 15 amino acids. In germline, CDR1 is LGHDT, CDR2 YNNKEL (reference sequence). The CDR3 DNA is TGTGCCAGCACCCAACAGGGTTTCGACACCGGGGAGCTGTTTTTT. This translates into CASTQQGFDTGELFF.

This sequence joins TRBV11-2 and TRBJ2-3; 14 bases fit TRBD2. The CDR3 length is 16 residues. V lost 5 bases, J lost 3 bases, and 4 bases stayed unmatched. CDR1 and CDR2 from the germline V gene are SGHAT and FQNNGV. For the CDR3, the DNA is TGTGCCAGCAGCGCGGGACTAGCGGGGGCTACAGATACGCAGTATTTT. This codes for CASSAGLAGATDTQYF.

This chain connects TRBV6-5 to TRBJ2-5; TRBD1 is a possible D gene (7 bases). The CDR3 is 13 residues long. V lost 6 bases and J 5 bases, leaving 13 bases between the germline ends. Germline assignment: CDR1 MNHEY and CDR2 SVGAGI. The CDR3 DNA sequence: TGTGCCAGCAGGGTACAGGGGAGGGAGACCCAGTACTTC. As protein: CASRVQGRETQYF.

The chain carries TRBV3-1 (or the pseudogene TRBV3-2) and TRBJ1-1; D is ambiguous. There are 11 residues in the CDR3. Trimming stripped 1 base from V and 8 bases from J, with 5 bases between. Germline loops: CDR1 LGHDT, CDR2 YNNKEL (reference sequence). CDR3 region: CASSQGTEAFF. The CDR3 DNA sequence: TGTGCCAGCAGCCAAGGTACAGAAGCTTTCTTT.

V gene TRBV24-1 combines with J gene TRBJ1-5; tentative D call: TRBD1 (6 bases). CDR1 is KGHDR, CDR2 SFDVKD, per germline. This CDR3 contains 14 residues. The V gene lost 2 bases and the J gene lost 7 bases, with 11 bases spanning the gap. CDR3 residues: CATSDSGDQQPQHF. The CDR3 DNA reads as TGTGCCACCAGTGATTCAGGGGACCAACAGCCCCAGCATTTT.

This clone was seen once. This chain's CDR3 is CAISETGPHSGNTIYF. The DNA of the CDR3 is TGTGCCATCAGTGAAACAGGGCCTCACTCTGGAAACACCATATATTTT. The chain links TRBV10-3 to TRBJ1-3; TRBD1 might be the D (6 bases). The CDR3 contains 16 residues. CDR1 and CDR2 (germline): ENHRY, SYGVKD. V shed 3 bases and J shed 0 bases, with 12 bases lying between them.

V and J are TRBV9 and TRBJ1-5, with no clear D. The CDR3 is 15 residues long. V lost 0 bases and J 3 bases, leaving 10 bases between the germline ends. Per the germline V gene, CDR1 is SGDLS and CDR2 is YYNGEE. The CDR3 region is CASSVEGTVNQPQHF. CDR3 sequence (DNA): TGTGCCAGCAGCGTAGAAGGAACAGTCAATCAGCCCCAGCATTTT. The full variable domain, in which reference TRBV9 and TRBJ1-5 provide the parts outside the CDR3, is DSGVTQTPKHLITATGQRVTLRCSPRSGDLSVYWYQQSLDQGLQFLIQYYNGEERAKGNILERFSAQQFPDLHSELNLSSLELGDSALYFCASSVEGTVNQPQHFGDGTRLSIL.

The chain recombines TRBV15 with TRBJ2-5; 7 nucleotides agree with TRBD2. V dropped 1 base and J dropped 4; count of bases not matched to a gene: 6. The length of the CDR3 is 15 residues. Germline V lookup: CDR1 LNHNV, CDR2 YYDKDF (reference sequence). DNA of the CDR3: TGTGCCACCAGCAGAGGACTAGCCGAGGGAGAGACCCAGTACTTC. Amino acids: CATSRGLAEGETQYF.

The chain uses TRBV5-4 and TRBJ2-1; 9 nucleotides agree with TRBD1. The CDR3 covers 15 residues. The germline V gene encodes CDR1 SGHNT and CDR2 YYREEE (reference sequence). V shed 0 bases, J shed 6 bases, and the junction held 4 bases outside the gene matches. CDR3 sequence (DNA): TGTGCCAGCAGCTTGGGTGGACAGGGGTCCAATGAGCAGTTCTTC. It yields the protein CASSLGGQGSNEQFF.

The chain links TRBV3-1 (or the pseudogene TRBV3-2) to TRBJ1-2; possible D gene TRBD1, 5 bases. Between the trimmed V and J ends, which lost 2 bases and 3 bases, there was a span of 16 bases. This CDR3 comprises 16 residues. CDR1 and CDR2 (germline): LGHDT, YNNKEL (reference sequence). In DNA, the CDR3 is TGTGCCAGCAGCCAAAGGATTGCCAGGGTGGACTATGGCTACACCTTC. This codes for CASSQRIARVDYGYTF.

This chain connects TRBV4-3 to TRBJ2-7; TRBD2 is a possible D gene (6 bases). Deletions cut 4 bases from V and 2 bases from J, with 12 bases between. This CDR3 has 14 amino acids. Germline loops: CDR1 LGHNA, CDR2 YSLEER. CDR3 sequence: CASSPGVLAYEQYF. CDR3 nucleotide sequence: TGCGCCAGCAGCCCGGGGGTCTTAGCCTACGAGCAGTACTTC.

This sequence joins TRBV7-2 and TRBJ2-1; 12 nucleotides match TRBD2. The CDR3 has 14 residues. Germline V lookup: CDR1 SGHTA, CDR2 FQGNSA. The junction had 7 bases not matched to a gene; V was cut back by 8 bases and J by 8 bases. CDR3 sequence: CASALAGGDHEQFF. CDR3 coding DNA: TGTGCCAGCGCCCTAGCGGGGGGGGATCATGAGCAGTTCTTC.

The chain couples TRBV5-1 to TRBJ2-3; 7 bases agree with TRBD2. CDR1 SGHRS and CDR2 YFSETQ come from the germline V gene. The CDR3 extends over 14 amino acids. The V and J ends lost 4 bases and 1 base, in that order; junction bases with no gene match: 3. CDR3: CASSPTSGTDTQYF. Here the CDR3 DNA reads TGCGCCAGCAGCCCCACTAGCGGCACAGATACGCAGTATTTT.

The chain is built from TRBV5-1 and TRBJ2-3; 8 bases are shared with TRBD2. This CDR3 has 15 residues. Germline loops: CDR1 SGHRS, CDR2 YFSETQ. Trimming took 7 bases from V and 0 from J; bases not matched to a gene: 7. CDR3 sequence (DNA): TGCGCCAGCGGACTCGGGGGGGCGAGCACAGATACGCAGTATTTT. Its translation: CASGLGGASTDTQYF.

The chain employs TRBV5-4 and TRBJ2-2; tentatively, D is TRBD1 (6 bases). The germline gives CDR1 SGHNT, CDR2 YYREEE (reference sequence). Between the trimmed V and J ends, which lost 3 bases and 3 bases, there was a span of 12 bases. The CDR3 has 15 residues. The CDR3 region has the DNA TGTGCCAGCAGCTGGCGGACAGTCGACACCGGGGAGCTGTTTTTT. Its translation is CASSWRTVDTGELFF.

The rearrangement uses TRBV7-2 and TRBJ2-5, with TRBD2 as a possible D gene (6 bases). Germline-derived CDR1 and CDR2 are SGHTA and FQGNSA. This CDR3 spans 17 amino acids. Trimming shortened V by 5 bases and J by 0 bases, and 19 bases separated the two germline ends. The CDR3 DNA reads as TGTGCCAGCAGCCCCGATGTAGCGGCAGCGTACCAAGAGACCCAGTACTTC. Translated: CASSPDVAAAYQETQYF.

This rearrangement joins TRBV10-3 to TRBJ1-2, with TRBD1 matching 8 bases. V trimming: 11 bases; J trimming: 2 bases; junction bases outside the gene matches: 10. The CDR3 consists of 14 residues. Germline CDR1 is ENHRY and CDR2 is SYGVKD. CDR3 in amino acids: CAAGGGQENYGYTF. CDR3 in DNA: TGTGCCGCGGGTGGGGGACAGGAGAACTATGGCTACACCTTC.

The V and J genes are TRBV2 and TRBJ1-4, with a tentative D call TRBD1 (6 bases). Between the trimmed V and J ends, which lost 9 bases and 5 bases, there was a span of 13 bases. The CDR3 contains 13 residues. CDR1 and CDR2 from the germline V gene are SNHLY and FYNNEI. The CDR3 loop is CARQQGRNEKLFF. As DNA, the CDR3 is TGTGCCAGACAACAGGGCCGGAATGAAAAACTGTTTTTT.

The chain has TRBV28 and TRBJ1-1; the D gene is possibly TRBD1 (6 bases). CDR1 and CDR2 (germline): MDHEN, SYDVKM. Between the trimmed V and J ends, which lost 8 bases and 5 bases, there was a span of 24 bases. The CDR3 consists of 16 residues. CDR3: CASRGRAGAALTEAFF. DNA for the CDR3: TGTGCCAGCCGGGGACGCGCGGGGGCCGCACTAACTGAAGCTTTCTTT.

The V call is TRBV7-9, the J call TRBJ2-2; perhaps TRBD1 as D (6 bases). V lost 6 bases and J lost 2, with 10 bases in between. CDR1 and CDR2 from the germline V gene are SEHNR and FQNEAQ (reference sequence). The CDR3 loop spans 14 amino acids. CDR3 in DNA: TGTGCCAGCAGAAGGACAGTTAACACCGGGGAGCTGTTTTTT. Translated, it gives CASRRTVNTGELFF.

The chain recombines TRBV19 with TRBJ2-2, with TRBD1 identical over 10 bases. Trimming took 4 bases from V and 0 from J; bases not matched to a gene: 5. The CDR3 length is 17 residues. The germline CDR1 and CDR2 sequences are LNHDA and SQIVND (reference sequence). CDR3 residues: CASSKWTGGPNTGELFF. DNA of the CDR3: TGTGCCAGTAGTAAGTGGACAGGGGGGCCGAACACCGGGGAGCTGTTTTTT.

The rearrangement joins TRBV7-9 to TRBJ2-2; D is unresolved. Trimming pared 1 base from V and 0 bases from J, leaving 6 bases between. CDR3 length equals 15 residues. Germline V CDR1 and CDR2: SEHNR, FQNEAQ (reference sequence). CDR3 sequence: CASSLGHTNTGELFF. The CDR3 region has the DNA TGTGCCAGCAGCTTAGGGCACACGAACACCGGGGAGCTGTTTTTT.

The chain couples TRBV7-8 to TRBJ2-2, with a tentative D call TRBD1 (5 bases). Trimming removed 0 bases at V and 0 bases at J, with 8 bases between. Germline CDR1 SGHVS, CDR2 FQNEAQ. The CDR3 extends over 16 amino acids. In nucleotides, the CDR3 is TGTGCCAGCAGCTTAGCCCAGGGTTCGAACACCGGGGAGCTGTTTTTT. It is translated as CASSLAQGSNTGELFF. Drawing the rest from reference TRBV7-8 and TRBJ2-2, the complete variable domain is GAGVSQSPRYKVAKRGQDVALRCDPISGHVSLFWYQQALGQGPEFLTYFQNEAQLDKSGLPSDRFFAERPEGSVSTLKIQRTQQEDSAVYLCASSLAQGSNTGELFFGEGSRLTVL.

The chain couples TRBV13 to TRBJ1-2, with TRBD1 identical over 9 bases. V shed 5 bases, J shed 8 bases, and the junction held 18 bases outside the gene matches. Germline V CDR1 and CDR2: PRHDT, FYEKMQ (reference sequence). The CDR3 totals 17 residues. CDR3 DNA: TGTGCCAGCAGCCCGCGAGGTTCGACAGGGGGACCACTAGGCTACACCTTC. It codes for CASSPRGSTGGPLGYTF.

This rearrangement joins TRBV9 to TRBJ2-1; 10 bases match TRBD2. After removal of 0 bases from V and 7 bases from J, the junction contained 4 bases not matched to a gene. The CDR3 is 15 amino acids. The germline V gene has CDR1 SGDLS and CDR2 YYNGEE. The CDR3 DNA reads as TGTGCCAGCAGCGTAGCCGGAGCGGGGGGGAATGAGCAGTTCTTC. Its protein product is CASSVAGAGGNEQFF.

The chain has TRBV28 and TRBJ1-6, with 8 positions matching TRBD1. The CDR3 spans 14 residues. Germline trimming cut 2 bases from V and 13 bases from J; bases unmatched to any gene: 7. Germline-derived CDR1 and CDR2 are MDHEN and SYDVKM. CDR3 loop: CASSLATGGRPLHF. The CDR3 DNA reads TGTGCCAGCAGTTTAGCTACAGGGGGTAGGCCCCTCCACTTT.